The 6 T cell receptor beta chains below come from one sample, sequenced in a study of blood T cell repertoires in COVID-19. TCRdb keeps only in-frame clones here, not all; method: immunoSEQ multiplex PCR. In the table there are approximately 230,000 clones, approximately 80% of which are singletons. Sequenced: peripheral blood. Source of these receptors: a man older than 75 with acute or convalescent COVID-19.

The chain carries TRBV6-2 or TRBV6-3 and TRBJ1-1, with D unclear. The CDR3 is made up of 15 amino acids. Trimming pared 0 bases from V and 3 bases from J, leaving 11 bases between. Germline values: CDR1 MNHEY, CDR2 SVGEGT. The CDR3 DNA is TGTGCCAGCAGTTACTCGAACCAGTTGCACACTGAAGCTTTCTTT. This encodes CASSYSNQLHTEAFF.

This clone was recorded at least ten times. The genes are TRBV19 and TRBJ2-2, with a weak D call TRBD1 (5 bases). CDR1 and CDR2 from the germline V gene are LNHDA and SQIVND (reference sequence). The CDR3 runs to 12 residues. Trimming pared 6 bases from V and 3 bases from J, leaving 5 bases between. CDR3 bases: TGTGCCAGTAGACAGGACACCGGGGAGCTGTTTTTT. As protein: CASRQDTGELFF.

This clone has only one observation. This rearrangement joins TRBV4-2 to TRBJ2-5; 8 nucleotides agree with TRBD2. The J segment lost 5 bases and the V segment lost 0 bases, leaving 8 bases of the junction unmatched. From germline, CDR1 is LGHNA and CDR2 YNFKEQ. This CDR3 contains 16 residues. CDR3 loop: CASSQETSGGEETQYF. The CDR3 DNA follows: TGTGCCAGCAGCCAAGAAACTAGCGGAGGGGAGGAGACCCAGTACTTC.

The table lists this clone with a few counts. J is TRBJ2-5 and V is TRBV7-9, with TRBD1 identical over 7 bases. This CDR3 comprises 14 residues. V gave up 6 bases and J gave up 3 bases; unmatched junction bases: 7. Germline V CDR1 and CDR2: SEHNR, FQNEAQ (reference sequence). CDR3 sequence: CASRDQTGKETQYF. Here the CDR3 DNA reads TGTGCCAGCAGAGACCAGACAGGGAAAGAGACCCAGTACTTC.

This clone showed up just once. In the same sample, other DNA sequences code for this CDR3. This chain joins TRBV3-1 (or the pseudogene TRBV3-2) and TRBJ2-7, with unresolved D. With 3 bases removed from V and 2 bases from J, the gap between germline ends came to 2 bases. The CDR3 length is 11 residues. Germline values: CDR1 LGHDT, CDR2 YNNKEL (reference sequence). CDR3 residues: CASSHTYEQYF. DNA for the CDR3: TGTGCCAGCAGCCATACCTACGAGCAGTACTTC.

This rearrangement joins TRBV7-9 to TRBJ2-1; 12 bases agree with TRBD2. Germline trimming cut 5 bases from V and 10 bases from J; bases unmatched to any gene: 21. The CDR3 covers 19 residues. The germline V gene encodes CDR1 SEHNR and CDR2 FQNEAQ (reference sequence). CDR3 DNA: TGTGCCAGCAGCACAAAGCGACTAGCGGGAGTAGGGGTGGGGAGGGAGCAGTTCTTC. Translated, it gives CASSTKRLAGVGVGREQFF.